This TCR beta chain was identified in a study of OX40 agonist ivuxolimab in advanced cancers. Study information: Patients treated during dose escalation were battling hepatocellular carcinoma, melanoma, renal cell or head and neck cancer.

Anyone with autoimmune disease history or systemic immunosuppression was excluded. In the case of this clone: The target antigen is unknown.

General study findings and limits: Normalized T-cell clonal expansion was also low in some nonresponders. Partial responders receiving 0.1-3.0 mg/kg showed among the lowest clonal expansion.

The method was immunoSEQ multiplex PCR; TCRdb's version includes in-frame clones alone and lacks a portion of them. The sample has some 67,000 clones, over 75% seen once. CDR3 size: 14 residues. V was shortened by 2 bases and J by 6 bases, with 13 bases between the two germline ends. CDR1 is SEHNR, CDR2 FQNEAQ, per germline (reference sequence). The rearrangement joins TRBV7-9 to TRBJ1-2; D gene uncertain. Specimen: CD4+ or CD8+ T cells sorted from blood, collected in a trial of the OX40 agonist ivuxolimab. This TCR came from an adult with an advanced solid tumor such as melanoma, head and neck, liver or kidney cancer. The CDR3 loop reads CASSLLLPGDGYTF. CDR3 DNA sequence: TGTGCCAGCAGCTTATTGTTACCTGGGGATGGCTACACCTTC.